The next 3 T cell receptor beta chains were all read from a single sample in a study of cytomegalovirus exposure and HLA in healthy donors. 60 Vbeta and 13 Jbeta primers were used in PCR. Profiled with immunoSEQ multiplex PCR; TCRdb holds only in-frame clones, not every one. Of some 110,000 clones listed, 75% to 85% are singletons. Source material: PBMCs. The receptors were gathered from a woman aged 18-29 years in good health and CMV-seropositive.

The chain joins TRBV2 to TRBJ2-7; 8 nucleotides agree with TRBD1. The CDR3 runs 14 residues. Germline V gene lookup returns CDR1 SNHLY and CDR2 FYNNEI. The junction had 8 bases not matched to a gene; V was cut back by 5 bases and J by 5 bases. Written as DNA, the CDR3 is TGTGCCAGCAGTCTCGACAGGGGTACCGACGAGCAGTACTTC. Protein product: CASSLDRGTDEQYF.

The gene calls are TRBV6-1 and TRBJ1-2, with a weak D call TRBD1 (6 bases). Deletions cut 8 bases from V and 8 bases from J, with 18 bases between. The CDR3 length is 13 residues. From germline, CDR1 is MNHNS and CDR2 SASEGT. The DNA for the CDR3 is TGTGCCAGCGATAGCCGTACAGGGAAAGGCTACACCTTC. It specifies CASDSRTGKGYTF.

The V and J genes are TRBV27 and TRBJ2-6, with D perhaps TRBD2 (7 bases). The V gene lost 3 bases and the J gene lost 4 bases, with 16 bases spanning the gap. This CDR3 is 17 amino acids long. In germline, CDR1 is MNHEY, CDR2 SMNVEV (reference sequence). CDR3 nucleotide sequence: TGTGCCAGCAGTTTTGGCGGGGGCCGGTCCGGGGCCAACGTCCTGACTTTC. Its translation: CASSFGGGRSGANVLTF. Full variable domain (rest looked up from reference TRBV27 and TRBJ2-6): EAQVTQNPRYLITVTGKKLTVTCSQNMNHEYMSWYRQDPGLGLRQIYYSMNVEVTDKGDVPEGYKVSRKEKRNFPLILESPSPNQTSLYFCASSFGGGRSGANVLTFGAGSRLTVL.